The rows below give T cell receptor beta chains drawn from one sample of a study of T cells in localized non-small cell lung cancer. The table came from immunoSEQ multiplex PCR; TCRdb's copy has only in-frame clones and leaves some out. This table holds some 1,500 clones, 25% to 40% found once. The sample in question was lung tumor tissue, obtained before any cancer treatment. These receptors were obtained from a man aged 35 to 70 with stage II lung adenocarcinoma. The CDR3 runs from the conserved cysteine through the conserved F or W. The D gene is left open where the match is weak.

TRBV19,TRBJ2-2,TRBD2,13,CASSWGGTGELFF
TRBV11-3,TRBJ2-1,TRBD2,19,CASSLVLAVLAGSYNEQFF
TRBV28,TRBJ2-5,TRBD2,20,CASSLPAGTSGREGQETQYF
TRBV6-8,TRBJ2-3,NA,13,CASSYSPGDTQYF
TRBV11-3,TRBJ1-5,TRBD1,14,CASGAGTGHQPQHF
TRBV28,TRBJ1-1,NA,13,CASRLQGNTEAFF
TRBV28,TRBJ1-5,NA,12,CASSFLGEPQHF
TRBV6-8,TRBJ2-5,NA,14,CASSLSTYEETQYF
TRBV7-1,TRBJ2-1,TRBD2,13,CASRLAMNNEQFF
TRBV11-3,TRBJ1-4,TRBD1,14,CASSRQGAGEKLFF
TRBV6-7,TRBJ1-2,TRBD1,13,CASSPQGNYGYTF
TRBV11-3,TRBJ2-5,TRBD1,15,CASSPRTGVRETQYF
TRBV19,TRBJ2-1,TRBD2,16,CASSKTASGVHNEQFF
TRBV11-3,TRBJ2-1,NA,15,CASSSGTDAYNEQFF
TRBV6-8,TRBJ1-1,NA,16,CASSYSFTGPGTEAFF
TRBV2,TRBJ2-2,NA,15,CASSEAMWDTGELFF
TRBV6-8,TRBJ1-6,TRBD1,14,CASSLGGRLSPLHF
TRBV15,TRBJ1-2,NA,19,CATSRSRGLQPGGNYGYTF
TRBV28,TRBJ1-2,TRBD1,15,CASSFRDREGYGYTF
TRBV18,TRBJ2-7,NA,13,CASSRGLSYEQYF
TRBV9,TRBJ2-1,TRBD2,16,CASSPFLAGGNNEQFF
TRBV28,TRBJ2-4,NA,15,CASSSTVVAKNIQYF